The clone carrying this T cell receptor (beta chain) appeared once. Libraries were prepared by immunoSEQ multiplex PCR; TCRdb keeps only in-frame clonotypes and omits some of them. In the table there are just over 50,000 clones, about 90% of which are singletons. These data come from a study of T cell changes during pregnancy in multiple sclerosis. Germline V CDR1 and CDR2: SGHAT, FQNNGV. CDR3 length equals 18 residues. V was cut by 3 bases and J by 5 bases, with 25 bases left in between. The starting material was CD4+ T cells from peripheral blood mononuclear cells, obtained after pregnancy. The V call is TRBV11-2, the J call TRBJ2-5, with D tentatively TRBD1 (6 bases). The sequence derives from a female donor with multiple sclerosis, enrolled in a pregnancy study. CDR3 protein: CASSFPSSRQGMRETQYF. CDR3 DNA: TGTGCCAGCAGCTTTCCGTCTTCCCGGCAGGGGATGAGGGAGACCCAGTACTTC.